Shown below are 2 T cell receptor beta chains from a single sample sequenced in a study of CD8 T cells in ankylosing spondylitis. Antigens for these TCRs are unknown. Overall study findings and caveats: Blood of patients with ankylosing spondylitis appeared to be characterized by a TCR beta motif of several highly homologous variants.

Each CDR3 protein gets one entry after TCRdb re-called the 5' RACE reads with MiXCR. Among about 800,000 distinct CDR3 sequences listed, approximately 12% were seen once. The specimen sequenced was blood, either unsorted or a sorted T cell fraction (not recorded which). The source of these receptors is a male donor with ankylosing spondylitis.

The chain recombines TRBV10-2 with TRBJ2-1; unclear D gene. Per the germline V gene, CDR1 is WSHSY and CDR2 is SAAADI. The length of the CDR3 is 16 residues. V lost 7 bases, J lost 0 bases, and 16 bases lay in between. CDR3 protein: CASKGLRGSSYNEQFF. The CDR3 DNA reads TGCGCCAGCAAGGGTCTTCGCGGAAGCTCCTACAATGAGCAGTTCTTC.

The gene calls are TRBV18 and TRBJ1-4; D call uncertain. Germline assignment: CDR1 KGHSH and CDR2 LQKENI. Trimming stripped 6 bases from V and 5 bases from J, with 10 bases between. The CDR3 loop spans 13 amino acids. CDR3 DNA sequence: TGTGCCAGCTCGCTCAACTTGAATGAAAAACTGTTTTTT. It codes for CASSLNLNEKLFF.